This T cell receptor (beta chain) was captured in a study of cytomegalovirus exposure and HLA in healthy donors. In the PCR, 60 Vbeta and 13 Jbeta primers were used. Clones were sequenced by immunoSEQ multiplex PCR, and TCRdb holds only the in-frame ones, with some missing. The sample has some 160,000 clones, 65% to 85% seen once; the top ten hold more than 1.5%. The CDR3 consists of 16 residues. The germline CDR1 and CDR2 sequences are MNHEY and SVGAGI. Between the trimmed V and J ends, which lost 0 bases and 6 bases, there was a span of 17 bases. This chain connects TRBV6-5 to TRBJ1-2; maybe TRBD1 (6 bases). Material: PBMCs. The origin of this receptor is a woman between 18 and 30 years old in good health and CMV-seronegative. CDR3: CASSYSPQGWSHGYTF. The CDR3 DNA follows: TGTGCCAGCAGTTACTCCCCACAGGGTTGGTCTCATGGCTACACCTTC.